What follows are 18 T cell receptor beta chains derived from one specimen sequenced in a study of vaccination and CD4 T cells after COVID-19. A single record per CDR3 protein comes from TCRdb applying MiXCR to the PCR reads. The sample includes under 20,000 distinct CDR3 sequences, around 68% of them seen just once. The sample was CD4+ T cells from blood, taken before SARS-CoV-2 vaccination. The source is a human donor who had recovered from COVID-19.

The chain recombines TRBV7-2 with TRBJ1-2; 9 bases fit TRBD1. V lost 4 bases to trimming and J lost 8 bases; unmatched junction nucleotides: 5. Germline CDR1 and CDR2: SGHTA and FQGNSA. This CDR3 has 13 amino acids. The CDR3 DNA sequence: TGTGCCAGCAGCTGGGACAGGGTCTTCGGCTACACCTTC. Amino acid sequence: CASSWDRVFGYTF.

V usage is TRBV29-1 and J usage is TRBJ2-5; D possibly corresponds to TRBD1 (6 bases). This CDR3 is built from 13 residues. Germline CDR1 and CDR2: SQVTM and ANQGSEA. Between the trimmed V and J ends, which lost 1 base and 4 bases, there was a span of 10 bases. The CDR3 is CSVEGQGPETQYF. The CDR3, as DNA: TGCAGCGTTGAAGGGCAGGGGCCAGAGACCCAGTACTTC.

The chain joins TRBV6-2 or TRBV6-3 to TRBJ1-5; D is possibly TRBD1 (6 bases). V shed 6 bases and J shed 6 bases, with 15 bases lying between them. The CDR3 consists of 14 residues. Germline V gives CDR1 MNHEY, CDR2 SVGEGT. The CDR3 spells CASRPQGTGQPQHF. CDR3 nucleotide sequence: TGTGCCAGCAGGCCTCAGGGGACGGGTCAGCCCCAGCATTTT.

For the CDR3, the DNA is TGTGCCAGTAGTATCATCCTACAGGGAGCTTCACCCCTCCACTTT. It translates to CASSIILQGASPLHF. This chain joins TRBV19 and TRBJ1-6; weak D call: TRBD1 (6 bases). The CDR3 extends over 15 amino acids. Trimming left V 3 bases short and J 9 bases short, with 15 bases between. The germline CDR1 and CDR2 sequences are LNHDA and SQIVND (reference sequence).

The J gene is TRBJ1-4, the V gene TRBV27; D gene uncertain. CDR1 and CDR2 from the germline V gene are MNHEY and SMNVEV (reference sequence). There are 13 residues in the CDR3. The V end was cut by 5 bases, the J end by 7 bases, with 11 bases between. CDR3 in DNA: TGTGCCAGCAGTCGCAGATACTTTGAAAAACTGTTTTTT. Translation: CASSRRYFEKLFF.

The chain recombines TRBV7-2 with TRBJ2-3; D is unclear. This CDR3 has 12 amino acids. Looked up from germline, CDR1 is SGHTA and CDR2 is FQGNSA. The V gene lost 3 bases and the J gene lost 4 bases, with 5 bases spanning the gap. CDR3 bases: TGTGCCAGCAGCTTTGTCGCAGATACGCAGTATTTT. Its translation is CASSFVADTQYF.

The V call is TRBV7-3, the J call TRBJ2-1, with TRBD1 identical over 7 bases. The germline CDR1 and CDR2 sequences are SGHTA and FQGTGA. The CDR3 extends over 13 amino acids. Trimming took 5 bases from V and 9 from J; bases not matched to a gene: 7. CDR3 sequence: CASSTTGAGEQFF. The CDR3 DNA reads TGTGCCAGCAGCACCACAGGGGCCGGTGAGCAGTTCTTC.

The chain is built from TRBV20-1 and TRBJ2-3; the match to TRBD2 covers 7 bases. CDR1 is DFQATT and CDR2 is SNEGSKA in the germline V gene (reference sequence). The CDR3 spans 14 residues. CDR3 loop: CSSQRGAYPDTQYF. The CDR3 coding sequence is TGCAGCTCTCAGCGGGGAGCCTATCCGGATACGCAGTATTTT.

V gene TRBV7-2 combines with J gene TRBJ2-5; D gene ambiguous. The CDR3 is 12 amino acids. Germline V lookup: CDR1 SGHTA, CDR2 FQGNSA. Trimming left V 0 bases short and J 5 bases short, with 4 bases between. CDR3 in DNA: TGTGCCAGCAGCTTAGCGTCCGAGACCCAGTACTTC. It translates to CASSLASETQYF.

This clonotype was seen a few times. The chain uses TRBV20-1 and TRBJ1-6, with D perhaps matching TRBD1 (5 bases). There are 14 residues in the CDR3. Germline loops: CDR1 DFQATT, CDR2 SNEGSKA (reference sequence). V lost 3 bases and J 8 bases, leaving 14 bases between the germline ends. CDR3 loop: CSASDSREDSPLHF. The CDR3 DNA sequence: TGCAGTGCTAGTGACAGTCGGGAAGATTCACCCCTCCACTTT.

The chain has TRBV19 and TRBJ2-3, with a tentative D call TRBD2 (6 bases). The CDR3 loop spans 15 amino acids. Trimming removed 5 bases from V and 3 bases from J, with 15 bases in between. Germline V CDR1 and CDR2: LNHDA, SQIVND (reference sequence). CDR3: CASSPVSGGTDTQYF. Here the CDR3 DNA reads TGTGCCAGTAGTCCGGTGTCCGGGGGTACAGATACGCAGTATTTT.

The chain employs TRBV28 and TRBJ1-4; TRBD1 is a possible D gene (5 bases). Germline loops: CDR1 MDHEN, CDR2 SYDVKM. V shed 5 bases and J shed 8 bases, with 18 bases lying between them. This CDR3 comprises 15 residues. CDR3 loop: CASSTPGLQREKLFF. The CDR3 DNA follows: TGTGCCAGCAGTACCCCGGGACTTCAAAGGGAAAAACTGTTTTTT.

V and J are TRBV5-8 and TRBJ2-5, with D perhaps being TRBD1 or TRBD2 (5 bases each). The V gene's germline CDR1 is SGHTS and CDR2 YDEGEE. CDR3 length: 15 residues. Trimming removed 5 bases at V and 3 bases at J, with 17 bases between. In nucleotides, the CDR3 is TGTGCCAGCAGAAAAGGGACCCACTCAAAAGAGACCCAGTACTTC. This codes for CASRKGTHSKETQYF.

This rearrangement joins TRBV30 to TRBJ1-6; D unclear. The CDR3 spans 13 residues. The germline V and J ends were trimmed by 4 bases and 0 bases, with 4 bases remaining between them. Germline assignment: CDR1 GTSNPN and CDR2 SVGIG (reference sequence). Written as DNA, the CDR3 is TGTGCCTGGACTCGCTCCTATAATTCACCCCTCCACTTT. Translation: CAWTRSYNSPLHF.

The rearrangement uses TRBV20-1 and TRBJ2-3; the D call may be TRBD1 or TRBD2 (5 bases each). V shed 2 bases and J shed 4 bases, with 16 bases lying between them. The CDR3 is 15 amino acids. Germline assignment: CDR1 DFQATT and CDR2 SNEGSKA (reference sequence). The DNA for the CDR3 is TGCAGTGCTAGACCGGGACCACGTAATGCAGATACGCAGTATTTT. Encoded protein: CSARPGPRNADTQYF.

The chain employs TRBV5-1 and TRBJ2-5; 9 nucleotides line up with TRBD2. V shed 0 bases, J shed 3 bases, and the junction held 6 bases outside the gene matches. This CDR3 region has 16 residues. Germline CDR1 SGHRS, CDR2 YFSETQ. The CDR3: CASSLAPSGKEETQYF. For the CDR3, the DNA is TGCGCCAGCAGCTTGGCGCCTAGCGGGAAGGAAGAGACCCAGTACTTC.

The chain uses TRBV20-1 and TRBJ2-6; D not resolved. Per germline, CDR1 DFQATT and CDR2 SNEGSKA (reference sequence). V lost 3 bases to trimming and J lost 1 base, with 25 bases between them. This CDR3 comprises 20 residues. The CDR3 loop is CSASMRVRPHESSGANVLTF. Here the CDR3 DNA reads TGCAGTGCTAGTATGCGCGTACGCCCACATGAGTCATCTGGGGCCAACGTCCTGACTTTC.

The chain employs TRBV5-1 and TRBJ2-1; 7 positions agree with TRBD1. CDR1 is SGHRS and CDR2 is YFSETQ in the germline V gene. The CDR3 loop spans 13 amino acids. J gave up 6 bases and V 7 bases, and 7 bases lay outside the gene matches. CDR3 coding DNA: TGCGCCAGCTCCCCCGACAGGGTCAATGAGCAGTTCTTC. This codes for CASSPDRVNEQFF.